One sample yielded the 7 T cell receptor beta chains listed below, sequenced in a study of regulatory T cells in long-lasting Graves disease. Arm-PCR of CDR3 regions with iRepertoire HTBI primers generated TCR beta libraries. MiXCR, applied by TCRdb to the multiplex PCR reads, yields one record per CDR3 protein. The profile shows over 350,000 distinct CDR3 sequences, 15% of them singletons. The time point here: newly diagnosed GD, antithyroid drugs for less than 3 months. With RNA extracted from PBMCs as input, the TCR library was made. This sample also appeared in a second study, on T cells in Graves' hyperthyroidism and ophthalmopathy.

The specimen was peripheral blood mononuclear cells (PBMCs), collected at new diagnosis, from a patient treated with antithyroid drugs. These receptors were collected from a woman between 35 and 50 years old with Graves disease.

This sequence joins TRBV12-3 or TRBV12-4 and TRBJ2-7; D tentatively fits TRBD1 or TRBD2 (6 bases each). This CDR3 is built from 14 residues. Trimming took off 6 bases at V and 3 bases at J, with 15 bases between the two ends. DNA of the CDR3: TGTGCCAGCAGAGTACAGGGAGGATTCTACGAGCAGTACTTC. Its translation: CASRVQGGFYEQYF.

This clonotype was detected only a few times. CDR3 bases: TGTGCCTTCGGGGGGTCCTCCGGGTCCTCCTACGAGCAGTACTTC. This codes for CAFGGSSGSSYEQYF. J is TRBJ2-7 and V is TRBV2, with 7 bases matching TRBD2. The CDR3 contains 15 residues. Germline V gene data show CDR1 as SNHLY and CDR2 as FYNNEI. V dropped 11 bases and J dropped 0; count of bases not matched to a gene: 13.

The sample holds a few counts of this clonotype. V is TRBV7-9 and J is TRBJ1-5, with D uncertain. This CDR3 region has 14 residues. V lost 11 bases, J lost 2 bases, and 16 bases lay in between. CDR1 SEHNR and CDR2 FQNEAQ come from the germline V gene (reference sequence). The CDR3 nucleotides are TGTGCCTCTCAGGAGGGCAATGGCAATCAGCCCCAGCATTTT. It is translated as CASQEGNGNQPQHF.

This clonotype was observed at least ten times. V gene TRBV5-1 combines with J gene TRBJ1-4, with a tentative D call TRBD1 (6 bases). This CDR3 region has 16 residues. V gave up 4 bases and J gave up 8 bases, with 21 bases separating them. The germline V gene encodes CDR1 SGHRS and CDR2 YFSETQ. The DNA of the CDR3 is TGCGCCAGCAGCCCAGAGGGGGTCCACCTCGAGGAAAAACTGTTTTTT. Translated, it gives CASSPEGVHLEEKLFF.

This clonotype was seen many times. The rearrangement uses TRBV12-3 or TRBV12-4 and TRBJ1-3, with 7 bases fitting TRBD1. The CDR3 has 15 amino acids. Trimming at V came to 3 bases and at J to 4 bases, leaving 6 bases not matched to a gene. In DNA, the CDR3 is TGTGCCAGCAGTTTCACAGGGGCTCTGGGAAACACCATATATTTT. Translation: CASSFTGALGNTIYF.

This clonotype has a count of ten or more. The chain recombines TRBV3-1 with TRBJ1-2; D is undetermined. This CDR3 is built from 15 residues. Trimming took off 0 bases at V and 4 bases at J, with 12 bases between the two ends. From germline, CDR1 is LGHDT and CDR2 YNNKEL (reference sequence). Here the CDR3 reads CASSQDHGQAYGYTF. CDR3 DNA: TGTGCCAGCAGCCAAGATCACGGGCAGGCCTATGGCTACACCTTC.

The table lists this clonotype with many counts. The gene calls are TRBV6-1 and TRBJ2-7; 7 bases match TRBD1. The CDR3 totals 15 residues. Germline lookup yields CDR1 MNHNS and CDR2 SASEGT. J was trimmed by 2 bases and V by 1 base; bases with no gene match: 5. The CDR3 DNA follows: TGTGCCAGCAGTGAAGTATGGGACAGAACCTACGAGCAGTACTTC. It is translated as CASSEVWDRTYEQYF.